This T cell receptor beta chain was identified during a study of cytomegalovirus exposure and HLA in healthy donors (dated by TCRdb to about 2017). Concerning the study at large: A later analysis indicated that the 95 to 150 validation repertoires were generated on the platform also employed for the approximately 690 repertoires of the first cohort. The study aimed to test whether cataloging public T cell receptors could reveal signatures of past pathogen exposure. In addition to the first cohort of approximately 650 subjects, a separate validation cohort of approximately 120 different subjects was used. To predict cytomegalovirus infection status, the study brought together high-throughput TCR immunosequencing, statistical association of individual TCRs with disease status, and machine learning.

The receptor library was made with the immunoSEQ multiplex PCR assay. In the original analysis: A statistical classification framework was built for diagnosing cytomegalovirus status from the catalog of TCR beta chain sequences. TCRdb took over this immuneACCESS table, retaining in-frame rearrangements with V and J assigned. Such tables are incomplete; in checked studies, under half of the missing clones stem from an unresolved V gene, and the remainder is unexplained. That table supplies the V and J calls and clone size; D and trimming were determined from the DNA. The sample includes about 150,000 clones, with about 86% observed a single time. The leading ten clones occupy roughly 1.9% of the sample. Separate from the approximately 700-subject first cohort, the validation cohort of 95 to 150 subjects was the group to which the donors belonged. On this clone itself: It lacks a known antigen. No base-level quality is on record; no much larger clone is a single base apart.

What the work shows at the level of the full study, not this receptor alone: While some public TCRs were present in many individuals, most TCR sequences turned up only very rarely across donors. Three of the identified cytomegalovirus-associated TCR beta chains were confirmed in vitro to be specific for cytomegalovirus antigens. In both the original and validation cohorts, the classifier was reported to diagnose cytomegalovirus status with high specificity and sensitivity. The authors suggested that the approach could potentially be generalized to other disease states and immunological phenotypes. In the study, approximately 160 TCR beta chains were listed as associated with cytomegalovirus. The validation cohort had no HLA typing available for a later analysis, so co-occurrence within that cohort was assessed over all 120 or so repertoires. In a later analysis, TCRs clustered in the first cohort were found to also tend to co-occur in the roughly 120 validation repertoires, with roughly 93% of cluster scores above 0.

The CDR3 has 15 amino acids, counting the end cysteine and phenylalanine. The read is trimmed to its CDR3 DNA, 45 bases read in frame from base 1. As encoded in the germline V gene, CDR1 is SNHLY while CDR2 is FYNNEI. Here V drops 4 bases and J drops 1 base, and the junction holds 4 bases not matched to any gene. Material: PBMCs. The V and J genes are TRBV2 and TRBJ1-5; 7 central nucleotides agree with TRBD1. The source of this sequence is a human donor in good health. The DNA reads TGTGCCAGCAGTGGACAGGGTGCGAGCAATCAGCCCCAGCATTTT. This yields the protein CASSGQGASNQPQHF.